These 10 T cell receptor beta chains were all obtained from the same sample, sequenced in a study of T cells expressing NK-cell markers. TCRdb reprocessed the 5' RACE reads and stores each CDR3 protein as one record, lacking DNA. Its listing shows 500,000 to 700,000 distinct CDR3 sequences. Sequencing used blood T cells: a sorted CD56 or NKG2C T cell subset, CD4+ or CD8+ T cells, or bulk PBMC T cells (not recorded which). The source of these receptors is a man aged 18 to 29 in good health.

The J gene is TRBJ2-1, the V gene TRBV11-2. The germline gives CDR1 SGHAT, CDR2 FQNNGV. The CDR3 has 13 residues. The chain's CDR3 is CASSLVGTNEQFF.

J is TRBJ2-1 and V is TRBV7-9; there is no DNA to check the TCRdb D call of TRBD1. Germline CDR1 SEHNR, CDR2 FQNEAQ (reference sequence). The CDR3 totals 13 residues. The CDR3 reads CATRAGLDNEQFF.

V gene TRBV12-3 or TRBV12-4 combines with J gene TRBJ1-2. The CDR3 is 12 residues long. The CDR3 loop is CASSFGVDGYTF.

J is TRBJ2-7 and V is TRBV6-5; TCRdb lists TRBD1, though no DNA is available to test this call. Germline CDR1 is MNHEY and CDR2 is SVGAGI. The CDR3 totals 13 residues. This CDR3 reads CASGQGLGIEQYF.

The chain is built from TRBV7-9 and TRBJ2-3; the TCRdb call, TRBD1, lacks DNA for checking. This CDR3 comprises 13 residues. Germline lookup yields CDR1 SEHNR and CDR2 FQNEAQ (reference sequence). The CDR3 spells CASSSPLADTQYF.

CDR3 residues: CASSSRTSGSLSGANVLTF. This rearrangement joins TRBV9 to TRBJ2-6; TCRdb calls TRBD2, which cannot be checked without DNA. CDR1 and CDR2 from the germline V gene are SGDLS and YYNGEE. This CDR3 spans 19 amino acids.

This chain uses TRBV6-6 with TRBJ2-7; with no DNA, the TCRdb D assignment of TRBD1 cannot be verified. The CDR3 has 13 residues. Germline V CDR1 and CDR2: MNHNY, SVGAGI (reference sequence). This chain's CDR3 is CASRSTETYEQYF.

The J gene is TRBJ2-5, the V gene TRBV7-3; TCRdb selects TRBD1, and the lack of DNA leaves this call unchecked. The CDR3 covers 13 residues. Germline V gene data show CDR1 as SGHTA and CDR2 as FQGTGA. CDR3 protein: CASSHGSRETQYF.

This chain links TRBV6-2 or TRBV6-3 with TRBJ1-5; the D gene TCRdb calls, TRBD1, cannot be checked with no DNA. This CDR3 has 16 residues. The germline gives CDR1 MNHEY, CDR2 SVGEGT. This CDR3 is CASSYPPKGSNQPQHF.

The genes are TRBV12-3 or TRBV12-4 and TRBJ2-1; TCRdb's D call, TRBD1, is unchecked because there is no DNA. This CDR3 has 16 amino acids. Here the CDR3 reads CASSLGPPQGSNEQFF.